The 20 T cell receptor beta chains reported below all come from one sample, sequenced in a study of blood T cells in healthy people across ages. Together with a sample-barcoded 5' primer, a J-beta primer mix was included in a second PCR lasting about 7 to 11 cycles. TCRdb passed the 5' RACE reads through MiXCR, listing each CDR3 protein once. The sample contains about 1,500,000 distinct CDR3 sequences, about 30% of which appear only once. The specimen was blood. The origin of the receptors is a woman aged 25 to 45 in good health.

This clonotype was found a few times. The gene calls are TRBV20-1 and TRBJ2-5, with 8 bases aligning to TRBD2. Germline V gene data show CDR1 as DFQATT and CDR2 as SNEGSKA (reference sequence). This CDR3 comprises 15 residues. Trimming took 4 bases from V and 1 from J; bases not matched to a gene: 8. The CDR3 is CSANSGGPLQETQYF. CDR3 in DNA: TGCAGTGCTAACTCGGGGGGGCCTCTCCAAGAGACCCAGTACTTC.

V and J are TRBV20-1 and TRBJ1-2, with TRBD1 matching 7 bases. V trimming: 0 bases; J trimming: 5 bases; junction bases outside the gene matches: 6. Per germline, CDR1 DFQATT and CDR2 SNEGSKA (reference sequence). CDR3 length equals 14 residues. The CDR3 spells CSARDQPGGYGYTF. CDR3 coding DNA: TGCAGTGCTAGAGATCAACCAGGGGGATATGGCTACACCTTC.

As regards this clonotype: A read error may account for a junction end that differs from germline. This chain connects TRBV30 to TRBJ2-5, with 10 bases that match TRBD2. Germline-derived CDR1 and CDR2 are GTSNPN and SVGIG (reference sequence). The length of the CDR3 is 13 residues. CDR3 DNA sequence: TGTGCCTGGAGTGTAAGCGGGAGGGAGACTCAGTACTTC. Translating it yields CAWSVSGRETQYF.

This clonotype has just a few counts. The chain combines TRBV12-3 or TRBV12-4 with TRBJ2-1; D possibly uses TRBD1 or TRBD2 (5 bases each). The CDR3 totals 14 residues. The V gene lost 4 bases and the J gene lost 15 bases, with 22 bases spanning the gap. The CDR3 loop is CASSSALRGVGPFF. The CDR3 DNA reads as TGTGCCAGCAGTTCGGCTCTTAGGGGAGTCGGACCGTTCTTC.

This clonotype came up many times. This chain joins TRBV3-1 and TRBJ1-2; D is unresolved. V was cut by 4 bases and J by 2 bases, with 14 bases left in between. Germline CDR1 is LGHDT and CDR2 is YNNKEL (reference sequence). CDR3 length: 15 residues. CDR3 region: CASSPPPEYNYGYTF. CDR3 nucleotide sequence: TGTGCCAGCAGCCCTCCGCCGGAATACAACTATGGCTACACCTTC. Variable domain in full (rest from reference TRBV3-1 and TRBJ1-2): DTAVSQTPKYLVTQMGNDKSIKCEQNLGHDTMYWYKQDSKKFLKIMFSYNNKELIINETVPNRFSPKSPDKAHLNLHINSLELGDSAVYFCASSPPPEYNYGYTFGSGTRLTVV.

This clonotype was seen a handful of times. This chain connects TRBV12-3 or TRBV12-4 to TRBJ1-2, with 7 bases that match TRBD1. This CDR3 has 14 amino acids. Trimming cost V 4 bases and J 6 bases; bases outside gene matches: 8. The CDR3 sequence is CASSWDRRSDGYTF. The CDR3 nucleotides are TGTGCCAGCAGTTGGGACAGAAGGTCGGATGGCTACACCTTC.

On this clonotype: One end of the junction varies from germline; a read error may be responsible. The rearrangement joins TRBV30 to TRBJ2-1; TRBD2 matches 9 bases. The germline V gene has CDR1 GTSNPN and CDR2 SVGIG (reference sequence). This CDR3 is built from 14 residues. The CDR3 loop reads CAWSPGLAPNGQFF. As DNA, the CDR3 is TGTGCCTGGAGCCCGGGACTAGCCCCCAATGGGCAGTTCTTC.

This clonotype was observed many times. The rearrangement uses TRBV6-1 and TRBJ1-2; weak D call: TRBD1 (6 bases). This CDR3 is 17 amino acids long. Germline V gene data show CDR1 as MNHNS and CDR2 as SASEGT. V lost 9 bases, J lost 8 bases, and 31 bases lay in between. For the CDR3, the DNA is TGTGCCAGTCATTCGATGTTCGGGGGGCGCAGTATAGGCGGCTACACCTTC. Amino acid sequence: CASHSMFGGRSIGGYTF.

The rearrangement uses TRBV10-3 and TRBJ2-5; 8 bases are shared with TRBD2. The CDR3 length is 13 residues. The germline CDR1 and CDR2 sequences are ENHRY and SYGVKD. V lost 6 bases and J lost 5; bases outside the gene matches: 5. CDR3 sequence (DNA): TGTGCCATCAGAGCGGGAGAGGTGGAGACCCAGTACTTC. This sequence encodes CAIRAGEVETQYF.

This clonotype has just a few counts. V usage is TRBV5-1 and J usage is TRBJ2-3, with D possibly being TRBD1 or TRBD2 (6 bases each). Between the trimmed V and J ends, which lost 3 bases and 4 bases, there was a span of 9 bases. The CDR3 length is 13 residues. CDR1 is SGHRS and CDR2 is YFSETQ in the germline V gene. CDR3 loop: CASSWGAPDTQYF. In DNA form, the CDR3 reads TGCGCCAGCAGCTGGGGGGCACCAGATACGCAGTATTTT.

The chain links TRBV20-1 to TRBJ1-1, with D uncertain. The CDR3 covers 14 residues. Trimming cost V 7 bases and J 4 bases, with 19 bases left between them. The V gene's germline CDR1 is DFQATT and CDR2 SNEGSKA (reference sequence). The CDR3 loop is CSDQGVGNSTEAFF. The CDR3 nucleotides read TGCAGTGATCAAGGCGTGGGGAATAGCACTGAAGCTTTCTTT.

This chain connects TRBV18 to TRBJ1-6; TRBD1 matches at 7 bases. Germline CDR1 reads KGHSH; CDR2 reads LQKENI. The V gene end was trimmed by 2 bases and the J gene end by 13 bases; junction bases not matched to a gene: 14. The CDR3 contains 16 residues. DNA of the CDR3: TGTGCCAGCTCACCAGGCGTACAGGGGCCAGGCGTGCCCCTCCACTTT. This encodes CASSPGVQGPGVPLHF.

This clonotype was counted ten times or more. The CDR3 region has the DNA TGCAGTGCTAGGCGGGGGGGGGAAGAGACCCAGTACTTC. Its protein is CSARRGGEETQYF. The chain combines TRBV20-1 with TRBJ2-5; 9 bases align to TRBD2. The V gene's germline CDR1 is DFQATT and CDR2 SNEGSKA (reference sequence). Trimming took 3 bases from V and 3 from J; bases not matched to a gene: 2. The CDR3 extends over 13 amino acids.

The chain joins TRBV15 to TRBJ2-2, with 7 bases aligning to TRBD2. J lost 6 bases, V lost 6 bases, and 10 bases had no gene match. The CDR3 contains 15 residues. The germline CDR1 and CDR2 sequences are LNHNV and YYDKDF (reference sequence). The CDR3 loop reads CATSNTGGSSGELFF. The CDR3 DNA reads as TGTGCCACCAGTAATACGGGGGGATCGTCCGGGGAGCTGTTTTTT.

This clonotype has a handful of counts. The chain couples TRBV6-1 to TRBJ1-2; possibly TRBD1 for D (6 bases). V was trimmed by 0 bases and J by 7 bases, leaving 12 bases between them. CDR1 is MNHNS, CDR2 SASEGT, per germline. This CDR3 is built from 14 residues. The CDR3 here is CASSEAWGLGGYTF. For the CDR3, the DNA is TGTGCCAGCAGTGAAGCATGGGGGCTGGGTGGCTACACCTTC.

This sequence joins TRBV11-2 and TRBJ2-1, with D possibly being TRBD1 (5 bases). The germline V and J ends were trimmed by 4 bases and 9 bases, with 13 bases remaining between them. Germline V gene data show CDR1 as SGHAT and CDR2 as FQNNGV. This CDR3 has 13 residues. DNA of the CDR3: TGTGCCAGCAGCTGGTTGCAGGGTGCTGAGCAGTTCTTC. Translation gives CASSWLQGAEQFF.

This clonotype came up a few times. This rearrangement joins TRBV9 to TRBJ2-7; tentatively, D is TRBD2 (6 bases). V lost 2 bases, J lost 4 bases, and 19 bases lay in between. CDR1 is SGDLS and CDR2 is YYNGEE in the germline V gene. The CDR3 has 16 amino acids. CDR3 DNA: TGTGCCAGCAGCGTCTCCCTCCGGGACTCTCGTTACGAGCAGTACTTC. Its protein is CASSVSLRDSRYEQYF. Looking up the rest from reference TRBV9 and TRBJ2-7 gives the full variable domain: DSGVTQTPKHLITATGQRVTLRCSPRSGDLSVYWYQQSLDQGLQFLIQYYNGEERAKGNILERFSAQQFPDLHSELNLSSLELGDSALYFCASSVSLRDSRYEQYFGPGTRLTVT.

This clonotype showed up just a few times. The genes are TRBV11-2 and TRBJ2-1; 8 positions agree with TRBD2. V trimming: 8 bases; J trimming: 7 bases; junction bases outside the gene matches: 7. Germline V gene sequence: CDR1 SGHAT, CDR2 FQNNGV. The CDR3 has 13 amino acids. The DNA of the CDR3 is TGTGCCAGCCAAGCGGGAGAAGGGAATGAGCAGTTCTTC. Amino acid sequence: CASQAGEGNEQFF.

This clonotype was counted at least ten times. The chain recombines TRBV7-9 with TRBJ2-7, with TRBD2 identical over 12 bases. Germline loops: CDR1 SEHNR, CDR2 FQNEAQ (reference sequence). V lost 1 base to trimming and J lost 2 bases; unmatched junction nucleotides: 3. The length of the CDR3 is 16 residues. In DNA form, the CDR3 reads TGTGCCAGCAGCTTAGGGACTAGCGGGAAGACCTACGAGCAGTACTTC. Encoded protein: CASSLGTSGKTYEQYF.

The chain carries TRBV29-1 and TRBJ1-2; D remains ambiguous. The CDR3 sequence is 19 residues long. The V gene lost 5 bases and the J gene lost 2 bases, with 30 bases spanning the gap. Germline CDR1 reads SQVTM; CDR2 reads ANQGSEA. The CDR3 bases are TGCAGCGTTCAACCGGTTGTCGGGTTCAGGTCCCAATTGAACTATGGCTACACCTTC. This encodes CSVQPVVGFRSQLNYGYTF.